Each of the 21 T cell receptor beta chains below was sequenced from the same sample in a study of control samples from healthy donors and cancer patients. Clones were sequenced by immunoSEQ multiplex PCR, and TCRdb holds only the in-frame ones, with some missing. The repertoire includes approximately 70,000 clones, roughly nine tenths of them detected once, and around 19% sits in the top ten. The sequenced material came from PBMCs. Receptors were obtained from a man aged 60 to 75 with lung cancer.

The V and J genes are TRBV2 and TRBJ1-6; D is ambiguous. Per germline, CDR1 SNHLY and CDR2 FYNNEI. There are 12 residues in the CDR3. Trimming cost V 6 bases and J 6 bases, with 6 bases left between them. The DNA of the CDR3 is TGTGCCAGCAGGTTTACTAATTCACCCCTCCACTTT. Encoded protein: CASRFTNSPLHF.

CDR3 nucleotide sequence: TGTGCCAGCAGCTTTTGGTCAGCGGGGGGCGCCGTCTCCTACAATGAGCAGTTCTTC. Translating it yields CASSFWSAGGAVSYNEQFF. The chain carries TRBV7-2 and TRBJ2-1, with 9 nucleotides matching TRBD2. V lost 3 bases and J lost 0; bases outside the gene matches: 12. The germline V gene has CDR1 SGHTA and CDR2 FQGNSA. The CDR3 has 19 residues.

This rearrangement joins TRBV12-3 or TRBV12-4 to TRBJ1-4; weak D call: TRBD1 (5 bases). Trimming removed 6 bases from V and 7 bases from J, with 12 bases in between. The CDR3 covers 13 residues. The CDR3 region has the DNA TGTGCCAGCAGCCCCCTCCAGGGTGAAAAACTGTTTTTT. Protein product: CASSPLQGEKLFF.

In regard to this clone: Other nucleotide sequences in the sample specify the same CDR3. This sequence joins TRBV5-4 and TRBJ1-2; 9 bases are a match to TRBD1. The junction had 3 bases not matched to a gene; V was cut back by 4 bases and J by 2 bases. CDR1 is SGHNT, CDR2 YYREEE, per germline (reference sequence). This CDR3 spans 14 amino acids. CDR3 sequence reads: CASSAGTGNYGYTF. In nucleotides, the CDR3 is TGTGCCAGCAGCGCTGGGACAGGGAACTATGGCTACACCTTC.

The chain is built from TRBV7-6 and TRBJ2-2; TRBD1 agrees at 7 bases. V gave up 4 bases and J gave up 1 base; unmatched junction bases: 3. This CDR3 has 15 amino acids. Germline V CDR1 and CDR2: SGHVS, FNYEAQ. Here the CDR3 reads CASSSGTVNTGELFF. CDR3 nucleotides: TGTGCCAGCAGCTCCGGGACAGTGAACACCGGGGAGCTGTTTTTT.

The chain uses TRBV7-3 and TRBJ2-5, with 7 bases that match TRBD2. Trimming cost V 4 bases and J 5 bases; bases outside gene matches: 4. This CDR3 has 13 residues. Germline CDR1 SGHTA, CDR2 FQGTGA. CDR3 loop: CASSSGLMETQYF. The DNA for the CDR3 is TGTGCCAGCAGCTCGGGACTAATGGAGACCCAGTACTTC. The entire variable domain, with the rest obtained from reference TRBV7-3 and TRBJ2-5, is as follows: GAGVSQTPSNKVTEKGKYVELRCDPISGHTALYWYRQSLGQGPEFLIYFQGTGAADDSGLPNDRFFAVRPEGSVSTLKIQRTERGDSAVYLCASSSGLMETQYFGPGTRLLVL.

The chain has TRBV5-1 and TRBJ2-5; 10 bases match TRBD1. CDR1 and CDR2 (germline): SGHRS, YFSETQ. The CDR3 length is 20 residues. Trimming removed 4 bases from V and 0 bases from J; junction bases left unmatched: 18. The CDR3 DNA follows: TGCGCCAGCAGCGGACGAGGGACAGGGGCAGTGGTGGGTTACCAAGAGACCCAGTACTTC. This translates into CASSGRGTGAVVGYQETQYF.

The rearrangement joins TRBV6-1 to TRBJ2-3, with 7 bases fitting TRBD1. Germline V lookup: CDR1 MNHNS, CDR2 SASEGT. V lost 3 bases, J lost 1 base, and 4 bases stayed unmatched. The CDR3 is 15 amino acids. The CDR3 loop reads CASSDLGQGTDTQYF. In nucleotides, the CDR3 is TGTGCCAGCAGTGACCTTGGACAGGGCACAGATACGCAGTATTTT.

This chain joins TRBV7-3 and TRBJ2-5; TRBD2 matches 8 bases. The germline CDR1 and CDR2 sequences are SGHTA and FQGTGA. CDR3 length equals 15 residues. J lost 5 bases, V lost 4 bases, and 9 bases had no gene match. CDR3 DNA: TGTGCCAGCAGCTATGGTGGGACTAGGGGGGAGACCCAGTACTTC. Translating it yields CASSYGGTRGETQYF.

This clone has a single count. In DNA, the CDR3 is TGTGCCAGCAGTGGAGGGGGTGAGCAGTTCTTC. Its translation is CASSGGGEQFF. V usage is TRBV6-4 and J usage is TRBJ2-1; D might be TRBD1 (6 bases). The CDR3 runs 11 residues. Germline loops: CDR1 MRHNA, CDR2 SNTAGT. The V and J ends lost 4 bases and 9 bases respectively, with 7 bases between them.

The genes are TRBV29-1 and TRBJ1-2; a weak D match, TRBD1 (6 bases). This CDR3 is built from 13 residues. V lost 2 bases, J lost 2 bases, and 9 bases lay in between. Germline CDR1 SQVTM, CDR2 ANQGSEA. The CDR3, as DNA: TGCAGCGTTGAAAGGGGGTGGAACTATGGCTACACCTTC. Residues: CSVERGWNYGYTF. Full variable domain (remainder filled in from reference TRBV29-1 and TRBJ1-2): SAVISQKPSRDICQRGTSLTIQCQVDSQVTMMFWYRQQPGQSLTLIATANQGSEATYESGFVIDKFPISRPNLTFSTLTVSNMSPEDSSIYLCSVERGWNYGYTFGSGTRLTVV.

The chain joins TRBV6-5 to TRBJ1-6, with 7 bases matching TRBD1. This CDR3 has 13 amino acids. Germline CDR1 and CDR2: MNHEY and SVGAGI. V shed 5 bases and J 12 bases; nucleotides not matched to a gene: 7. The CDR3: CASSQSGQRPLHF. In DNA form, the CDR3 reads TGTGCCAGCAGTCAGTCGGGACAGAGACCCCTCCACTTT.

This clone has more than one count but fewer than ten. This chain joins TRBV2 and TRBJ1-1; 9 bases agree with TRBD1. Per the germline V gene, CDR1 is SNHLY and CDR2 is FYNNEI. CDR3 length equals 16 residues. The V gene end was trimmed by 0 bases and the J gene end by 4 bases; junction bases not matched to a gene: 6. CDR3: CASSEALMTGGTEAFF. Written as DNA, the CDR3 is TGTGCCAGCAGTGAAGCGTTAATGACAGGGGGCACTGAAGCTTTCTTT.

The chain carries TRBV3-1 (or the pseudogene TRBV3-2) and TRBJ2-1, with 7 bases matching TRBD1. This CDR3 is built from 14 residues. Germline CDR1 is LGHDT and CDR2 is YNNKEL (reference sequence). J gave up 8 bases and V 1 base, and 5 bases lay outside the gene matches. The CDR3 DNA follows: TGTGCCAGCAGCCAAGGGCTACAGGGGTATGAGCAGTTCTTC. This encodes CASSQGLQGYEQFF.

CDR3: CASSTPPREGLRRGQPQHF. CDR3 sequence (DNA): TGTGCCAGTAGTACGCCCCCCCGAGAGGGACTCCGACGCGGTCAGCCCCAGCATTTT. The chain couples TRBV19 to TRBJ1-5; D is possibly TRBD1 (5 bases). CDR3 length: 19 residues. V dropped 4 bases and J dropped 6 bases, with 28 bases sitting between them. Germline V gene sequence: CDR1 LNHDA, CDR2 SQIVND (reference sequence).

The CDR3 sequence: CAWSVQGYNEQFF. The CDR3 DNA follows: TGTGCCTGGAGTGTACAAGGGTACAATGAGCAGTTCTTC. This chain joins TRBV30 and TRBJ2-1; unclear D gene. The CDR3 runs to 13 residues. CDR1 is GTSNPN and CDR2 is SVGIG in the germline V gene (reference sequence). The V and J ends lost 0 bases and 4 bases respectively, with 7 bases between them.

The CDR3 loop reads CASSRGVTDTQYF. CDR3 DNA sequence: TGTGCCAGCAGCCGTGGGGTCACAGATACGCAGTATTTT. This chain uses TRBV9 with TRBJ2-3; D call uncertain. This CDR3 has 13 residues. The V end lost 4 bases, the J end lost 2 bases, and 8 bases lay between the germline ends. Germline CDR1 and CDR2: SGDLS and YYNGEE.

The V and J genes are TRBV27 and TRBJ1-4, with 9 nucleotides matching TRBD1. Germline loops: CDR1 MNHEY, CDR2 SMNVEV (reference sequence). V was pared by 5 bases and J by 4 bases, with 5 bases of the junction left unmatched. This CDR3 contains 15 residues. CDR3 loop: CASSRRTGVNEKLFF. DNA of the CDR3: TGTGCCAGCAGTCGCCGGACAGGGGTTAATGAAAAACTGTTTTTT.

The CDR3 DNA reads TGTGCCTGGACCTCCTGGGGACTTCCGAACACCGGGGAGCTGTTTTTT. Its translation is CAWTSWGLPNTGELFF. The chain carries TRBV30 and TRBJ2-2; the D gene is possibly TRBD2 (6 bases). V lost 4 bases and J 0 bases, leaving 15 bases between the germline ends. The CDR3 has 16 amino acids. The germline gives CDR1 GTSNPN, CDR2 SVGIG (reference sequence).

The chain uses TRBV6-5 and TRBJ2-7; tentatively, D is TRBD1 (6 bases). CDR1 is MNHEY, CDR2 SVGAGI, per germline. V was clipped by 2 bases and J by 3 bases, with 11 bases between them. The CDR3 contains 14 residues. The DNA of the CDR3 is TGTGCCAGCAGTTACAGTCAACAGGGCTACGAGCAGTACTTC. It yields the protein CASSYSQQGYEQYF.

As to this clone: The same CDR3 also results from other DNA sequences found in this sample. The V call is TRBV27, the J call TRBJ1-1, with D possibly matching TRBD1 (6 bases). The V gene lost 0 bases and the J gene lost 2 bases, with 7 bases spanning the gap. Germline assignment: CDR1 MNHEY and CDR2 SMNVEV (reference sequence). The CDR3 spans 14 residues. The CDR3 bases are TGTGCCAGCAGTTTATCGGGGGGCAACACTGAAGCTTTCTTT. Encoded protein: CASSLSGGNTEAFF.